Presented here are 31 T cell receptor beta chains from one specimen sequenced in a study of control samples from healthy donors and cancer patients. Profiled with immunoSEQ multiplex PCR; TCRdb holds only in-frame clones, not every one. The table has 120,000 or so clones, more than 75% seen once. Sequenced input: blood. The receptors were gathered from a man younger than 45 in good health.

The rearrangement links TRBV27 to TRBJ2-3, with TRBD1 as a possible D gene (6 bases). Trimming took 3 bases from V and 9 from J, leaving 7 bases between them. Per the germline V gene, CDR1 is MNHEY and CDR2 is SMNVEV (reference sequence). CDR3 length: 11 amino acids. The CDR3 region has the DNA TGTGCCAGCAGTTTTGGGGGCACGCAGTATTTT. This translates into CASSFGGTQYF.

The gene calls are TRBV5-1 and TRBJ2-1; 11 nucleotides match TRBD2. The V segment lost 1 base and the J segment 0 bases; nucleotides outside the gene matches: 9. Germline loops: CDR1 SGHRS, CDR2 YFSETQ. This CDR3 contains 19 residues. The CDR3 DNA sequence: TGCGCCAGCAGCTTGACCGGGACTAGCGGTTTTAGCTCCTACAATGAGCAGTTCTTC. Amino acid sequence: CASSLTGTSGFSSYNEQFF.

The chain carries TRBV2 and TRBJ2-7, with no clear D. Germline V gene lookup returns CDR1 SNHLY and CDR2 FYNNEI. Trimming cost V 8 bases and J 0 bases, with 8 bases left between them. CDR3 length: 12 amino acids. CDR3: CASHVGSYEQYF. The DNA for the CDR3 is TGTGCCAGCCATGTTGGCTCCTACGAGCAGTACTTC. The full variable domain, completed using reference TRBV2 and TRBJ2-7, is EPEVTQTPSHQVTQMGQEVILRCVPISNHLYFYWYRQILGQKVEFLVSFYNNEISEKSEIFDDQFSVERPDGSNFTLKIRSTKLEDSAMYFCASHVGSYEQYFGPGTRLTVT.

J is TRBJ2-1 and V is TRBV18; D unresolved. With 0 bases removed from V and 10 bases from J, the gap between germline ends came to 10 bases. CDR3 length equals 13 residues. Germline V gene sequence: CDR1 KGHSH, CDR2 LQKENI. The CDR3 DNA reads as TGTGCCAGCTCACCACCTAACGATGGCGAGCAGTTCTTC. Translation: CASSPPNDGEQFF.

The genes are TRBV4-1 and TRBJ2-5; TRBD1 matches 8 bases. The CDR3 covers 14 residues. Germline CDR1 MGHRA, CDR2 YSYEKL. V lost 2 bases and J lost 5; bases outside the gene matches: 4. The CDR3 is CASSQWTGTETQYF. As DNA, the CDR3 is TGCGCCAGCAGCCAATGGACAGGGACGGAGACCCAGTACTTC.

V and J are TRBV7-9 and TRBJ2-7; D remains unclear. Trimming left V 4 bases short and J 5 bases short, with 12 bases between. CDR1 and CDR2 (germline): SEHNR, FQNEAQ (reference sequence). This CDR3 spans 13 amino acids. The CDR3 reads CASSSEVPHEQYF. CDR3 DNA: TGTGCCAGCAGCTCCGAAGTCCCCCACGAGCAGTACTTC.

This rearrangement joins TRBV9 to TRBJ1-6; 7 bases are a match to TRBD1. CDR1 is SGDLS and CDR2 is YYNGEE in the germline V gene. Trimming at V came to 2 bases and at J to 9 bases, leaving 11 bases not matched to a gene. The length of the CDR3 is 16 residues. CDR3 in DNA: TGTGCCAGCAGCGTGGCCGAACGGGACAGATCTTCACCCCTCCACTTT. Protein sequence: CASSVAERDRSSPLHF. The complete variable domain, with remaining parts taken from reference TRBV9 and TRBJ1-6, reads DSGVTQTPKHLITATGQRVTLRCSPRSGDLSVYWYQQSLDQGLQFLIQYYNGEERAKGNILERFSAQQFPDLHSELNLSSLELGDSALYFCASSVAERDRSSPLHFGNGTRLTVT.

CDR3 bases: TGTGCCAGTAGTATACGGCCGTCCGAGGGGACCCAGTACTTC. Protein product: CASSIRPSEGTQYF. The chain has TRBV19 and TRBJ2-5; weak D call: TRBD2 (5 bases). The CDR3 has 14 amino acids. Trimming pared 2 bases from V and 7 bases from J, leaving 14 bases between. Germline CDR1 is LNHDA and CDR2 is SQIVND (reference sequence). The full variable domain, in which reference TRBV19 and TRBJ2-5 provide the parts outside the CDR3, is DGGITQSPKYLFRKEGQNVTLSCEQNLNHDAMYWYRQDPGQGLRLIYYSQIVNDFQKGDIAEGYSVSREKKESFPLTVTSAQKNPTAFYLCASSIRPSEGTQYFGPGTRLLVL.

The chain employs TRBV25-1 and TRBJ1-1; a weak D match, TRBD1 (6 bases). Germline values: CDR1 MGHDK, CDR2 SYGVNS. Trimming took 6 bases from V and 5 from J, leaving 19 bases between them. The CDR3 has 15 residues. The chain's CDR3 is CASSLTGNLGTEAFF. For the CDR3, the DNA is TGTGCCAGCAGCCTAACAGGGAATCTTGGGACTGAAGCTTTCTTT.

The chain combines TRBV12-3 or TRBV12-4 with TRBJ2-7; 7 bases are shared with TRBD1. Losses at the gene ends were 5 bases for V and 2 bases for J; bases not matched to a gene: 3. The CDR3 loop spans 13 amino acids. The CDR3 DNA reads as TGTGCCAGCAGTCCGGGACAGACCTACGAGCAGTACTTC. Encoded protein: CASSPGQTYEQYF.

The rearrangement links TRBV2 to TRBJ1-1; perhaps TRBD1 as D (6 bases). Between the trimmed V and J ends, which lost 6 bases and 3 bases, there was a span of 11 bases. The germline gives CDR1 SNHLY, CDR2 FYNNEI. CDR3 size: 13 residues. As DNA, the CDR3 is TGTGCCAGCAGGAGGGGGAGGGACACTGAAGCTTTCTTT. Translation gives CASRRGRDTEAFF.

This sequence joins TRBV7-3 and TRBJ2-2; weak D call: TRBD2 (5 bases). The germline V gene has CDR1 SGHTA and CDR2 FQGTGA. Trimming stripped 1 base from V and 2 bases from J, with 11 bases between. This CDR3 contains 16 residues. CDR3 bases: TGTGCCAGCAGCTTAAACCCCGGACTTAACACCGGGGAGCTGTTTTTT. Translation: CASSLNPGLNTGELFF.

The chain has TRBV7-2 and TRBJ2-1; TRBD2 agrees at 11 bases. This CDR3 is built from 17 residues. CDR1 is SGHTA and CDR2 is FQGNSA in the germline V gene. Trimming at V came to 7 bases and at J to 3 bases, leaving 11 bases not matched to a gene. This chain's CDR3 is CASTPGASGGYYNEQFF. The CDR3 coding sequence is TGTGCCAGCACCCCGGGCGCTAGCGGGGGGTACTACAATGAGCAGTTCTTC.

The rearrangement uses TRBV28 and TRBJ1-1, with a possible D match to TRBD1 (5 bases). Germline CDR1 and CDR2: MDHEN and SYDVKM. Trimming cost V 5 bases and J 5 bases, with 15 bases left between them. This CDR3 comprises 14 residues. The CDR3 spells CASSLSGTATEAFF. The CDR3 DNA reads TGTGCCAGCAGTCTCTCAGGGACCGCAACTGAAGCTTTCTTT.

CDR3 in amino acids: CATSPPGVDTDTQYF. For the CDR3, the DNA is TGTGCCACCAGTCCGCCAGGGGTGGACACAGATACGCAGTATTTT. The chain employs TRBV24-1 and TRBJ2-3; possibly TRBD1 for D (6 bases). Trimming removed 6 bases at V and 2 bases at J, with 14 bases between. The CDR3 covers 15 residues. The germline V gene encodes CDR1 KGHDR and CDR2 SFDVKD.

This clone was detected only once. This chain joins TRBV2 and TRBJ1-6; maybe TRBD1 (6 bases). The germline CDR1 and CDR2 sequences are SNHLY and FYNNEI. V was shortened by 8 bases and J by 7 bases, with 21 bases between the two germline ends. This CDR3 is built from 16 residues. The CDR3 DNA reads TGTGCCAGCGGCCTAGGGGGAGGTGCAGCCAATTCACCCCTCCACTTT. This sequence encodes CASGLGGGAANSPLHF.

This clone was observed a few times. This chain links TRBV6-5 with TRBJ1-5; D remains unclear. Germline CDR1 and CDR2: MNHEY and SVGAGI. Trimming removed 2 bases from V and 3 bases from J, with 8 bases in between. The CDR3 is made up of 14 amino acids. In nucleotides, the CDR3 is TGTGCCAGCAGTTACAAGCTAGCCAATCAGCCCCAGCATTTT. Translating gives CASSYKLANQPQHF.

The V call is TRBV5-6, the J call TRBJ2-3, with 7 positions matching TRBD2. Looked up from germline, CDR1 is SGHDT and CDR2 is YYEEEE. This CDR3 has 14 amino acids. V lost 4 bases, J lost 2 bases, and 4 bases stayed unmatched. The CDR3 loop reads CASSQRGTTDTQYF. The CDR3 DNA sequence: TGTGCCAGCAGCCAGCGGGGAACCACAGATACGCAGTATTTT.

The gene calls are TRBV2 and TRBJ1-2; no firm D call. V lost 1 base and J lost 4, with 7 bases in between. From germline, CDR1 is SNHLY and CDR2 FYNNEI. The CDR3 has 13 residues. CDR3 nucleotide sequence: TGTGCCAGCAGTGAAGAAAGGGCCTATGGCTACACCTTC. Protein sequence: CASSEERAYGYTF.

This chain uses TRBV5-1 with TRBJ2-7, with TRBD2 as a possible D gene (6 bases). The V and J ends lost 4 bases and 5 bases respectively, with 16 bases between them. This CDR3 has 14 residues. Germline V CDR1 and CDR2: SGHRS, YFSETQ. CDR3 in amino acids: CASSPTAGLNEQYF. In DNA form, the CDR3 reads TGCGCCAGCAGCCCGACGGCGGGGTTGAACGAGCAGTACTTC. Full variable domain (missing parts from reference TRBV5-1 and TRBJ2-7): KAGVTQTPRYLIKTRGQQVTLSCSPISGHRSVSWYQQTPGQGLQFLFEYFSETQRNKGNFPGRFSGRQFSNSRSEMNVSTLELGDSALYLCASSPTAGLNEQYFGPGTRLTVT.

The DNA of the CDR3 is TGTGCCAGTAGTACTACCACAGGGTTTAATGGACGAGCGGAAGCTTTCTTT. This codes for CASSTTTGFNGRAEAFF. The chain couples TRBV19 to TRBJ1-1; TRBD1 might be the D (6 bases). Germline V CDR1 and CDR2: LNHDA, SQIVND (reference sequence). The CDR3 covers 17 residues. With 4 bases removed from V and 8 bases from J, the gap between germline ends came to 26 bases.

This chain joins TRBV18 and TRBJ2-2, with a possible D match to TRBD1 (6 bases). CDR1 and CDR2 from the germline V gene are KGHSH and LQKENI. The germline V and J ends were trimmed by 4 bases and 6 bases, with 12 bases remaining between them. The CDR3 runs to 14 residues. The CDR3 loop reads CASSLDSGPGELFF. The CDR3 region has the DNA TGTGCCAGCTCACTGGACAGCGGCCCCGGGGAGCTGTTTTTT.

This rearrangement joins TRBV7-2 to TRBJ2-1; D might be TRBD2 (6 bases). V was shortened by 5 bases and J by 7 bases, with 15 bases between the two germline ends. The CDR3 spans 14 residues. Germline lookup yields CDR1 SGHTA and CDR2 FQGNSA. CDR3 loop: CASSPGLPGNEQFF. The CDR3 DNA reads TGTGCCAGCAGCCCGGGACTCCCAGGGAATGAGCAGTTCTTC. Complete variable domain (other parts from reference TRBV7-2 and TRBJ2-1): GAGVSQSPSNKVTEKGKDVELRCDPISGHTALYWYRQSLGQGLEFLIYFQGNSAPDKSGLPSDRFSAERTGGSVSTLTIQRTQQEDSAVYLCASSPGLPGNEQFFGPGTRLTVL.

The rearrangement joins TRBV29-1 to TRBJ1-2, with no clear D. This CDR3 comprises 12 residues. Germline CDR1 and CDR2: SQVTM and ANQGSEA. V was pared by 7 bases and J by 10 bases, with 19 bases between. Here the CDR3 DNA reads TGCAGCGAAGCCGGGAGTGCAGAGGACTACACCTTC. The encoded protein is CSEAGSAEDYTF.

This chain connects TRBV5-1 to TRBJ1-1; 7 bases map to TRBD1. The CDR3 has 16 amino acids. Germline V gene lookup returns CDR1 SGHRS and CDR2 YFSETQ. J lost 4 bases, V lost 1 base, and 10 bases had no gene match. CDR3: CASSLSTGDIGTEAFF. CDR3 DNA: TGCGCCAGCAGCTTGTCAACAGGGGATATCGGCACTGAAGCTTTCTTT.

The V call is TRBV29-1, the J call TRBJ2-5; perhaps TRBD1 as D (6 bases). Germline assignment: CDR1 SQVTM and CDR2 ANQGSEA. The CDR3 is made up of 13 amino acids. V was pared by 4 bases and J by 2 bases, with 11 bases between. This CDR3 is CSVADTGQETQYF. The CDR3 DNA is TGCAGCGTTGCCGACACAGGGCAAGAGACCCAGTACTTC.

The chain combines TRBV28 with TRBJ2-1, with D possibly being TRBD1 or TRBD2 (5 bases each). Germline V CDR1 and CDR2: MDHEN, SYDVKM. The CDR3 is made up of 14 amino acids. V lost 5 bases and J lost 4, with 12 bases in between. CDR3 sequence reads: CASSRKGRYNEQFF. The CDR3 DNA follows: TGTGCCAGCAGTCGGAAGGGACGTTACAATGAGCAGTTCTTC.

The CDR3: CASSQGYQTQYF. As DNA, the CDR3 is TGTGCCAGCAGCCAGGGGTACCAAACCCAGTACTTC. The chain recombines TRBV3-1 (or the pseudogene TRBV3-2) with TRBJ2-5; unclear D gene. The CDR3 runs 12 residues. Germline V gene lookup returns CDR1 LGHDT and CDR2 YNNKEL (reference sequence). V was clipped by 3 bases and J by 8 bases, with 10 bases between them.

The chain joins TRBV5-6 to TRBJ1-2; D is ambiguous. The germline V gene has CDR1 SGHDT and CDR2 YYEEEE. This CDR3 contains 13 residues. V was clipped by 0 bases and J by 4 bases, with 7 bases between them. The CDR3, as DNA: TGTGCCAGCAGCTTGGGCACCAGCTATGGCTACACCTTC. Residues: CASSLGTSYGYTF.

V and J are TRBV18 and TRBJ2-7, with 7 bases matching TRBD1. The CDR3 runs 15 residues. J was trimmed by 1 base and V by 3 bases; bases with no gene match: 6. Germline V lookup: CDR1 KGHSH, CDR2 LQKENI. As DNA, the CDR3 is TGTGCCAGCTCACCCGGGGACAGCCCTTCCTACGAGCAGTACTTC. Translating it yields CASSPGDSPSYEQYF.

The rearrangement uses TRBV28 and TRBJ1-2; tentatively, D is TRBD1 (6 bases). The CDR3 is 14 residues long. Trimming left V 6 bases short and J 5 bases short, with 16 bases between. Per the germline V gene, CDR1 is MDHEN and CDR2 is SYDVKM. The CDR3 DNA reads TGTGCCAGCAGCTCCGGTGGGGGGCCTTATGGCTACACCTTC. Translated: CASSSGGGPYGYTF.